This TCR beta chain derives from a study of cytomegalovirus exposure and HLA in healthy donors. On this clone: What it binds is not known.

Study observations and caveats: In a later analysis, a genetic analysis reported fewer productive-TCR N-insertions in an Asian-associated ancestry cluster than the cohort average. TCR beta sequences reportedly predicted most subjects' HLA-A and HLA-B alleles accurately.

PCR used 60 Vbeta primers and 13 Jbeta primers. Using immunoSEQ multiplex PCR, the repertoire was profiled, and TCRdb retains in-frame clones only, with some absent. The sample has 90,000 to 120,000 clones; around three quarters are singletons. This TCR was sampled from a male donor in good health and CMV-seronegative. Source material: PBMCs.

CDR3 bases: TGTGCCAGCAGCCACGACAGGGAAGAGACCCAGTACTTC. This gives the protein CASSHDREETQYF. V usage is TRBV11-2 and J usage is TRBJ2-5; 7 bases align to TRBD1. Trimming cost V 5 bases and J 3 bases; bases outside gene matches: 3. This CDR3 region has 13 residues. Germline V gene sequence: CDR1 SGHAT, CDR2 FQNNGV.